The present entry profiles one T cell receptor beta chain with its context. This clonotype has a handful of counts. What antigen it recognizes has not been identified. No much larger clone is present one base from it, and per-base qualities are unavailable. CDR1 is given as LGHNA and CDR2 as YNFKEQ, both from the germline V gene. Its CDR3 holds 17 amino acids, cysteine through phenylalanine. The read is trimmed to its CDR3 DNA, 51 bases read in frame from base 1. The junction shows trimming of 0 bases on V and 4 bases on J, and the gene matches do not reach 10 bases of it. The sample originates from a study of CD8 T cells in ankylosing spondylitis (dated by TCRdb to 2015 to 2018). General notes on the study: To find TCR variants linked to disease, the study profiled T cell receptor beta repertoires in ankylosing spondylitis patients and healthy donors. Peripheral blood was sampled, and synovial fluid was also collected from ankylosing spondylitis patients. The full study cohort comprised 25 ankylosing spondylitis patients and some 110 healthy donors.

Study-wide findings and limitations: Some of the motif variants had been reported before in the synovial fluid and blood of reactive arthritis patients, a finding that suggests common disease-initiation mechanisms. A TCR beta motif of eight highly homologous amino acid variants appeared characteristic of blood from ankylosing spondylitis patients. The disease-linked clones were reported as significantly enriched in matched synovial fluid samples from ankylosing spondylitis patients. The disease-linked clones showed a CD8+ phenotype and occurred at relatively low frequencies in peripheral blood.

Sequencing was carried out with an Illumina HiSeq 2500. Quantitative 5'-RACE with molecular barcodes was the method used to prepare the TCR beta libraries. The authors' analysis ran thus. A new computational method based on a probabilistic model of VDJ rearrangement was used to identify disease-linked TCR variants. TCRdb's own reprocessing of the public reads used fastp at Q25 and MiXCR and kept productive beta chains. Each entry merges the rows of one CDR3 protein and shows their most common DNA and genes. The V and J calls reflect TCRdb's pipeline rather than the authors' work. A total of under 950,000 distinct CDR3 sequences appear in this sample, under 20% of them only once. The ten most abundant clones make up around 19% of the sample.

This clonotype was sampled from a male donor with ankylosing spondylitis. The chain is encoded by TRBV4-2 joined to TRBJ2-3; TRBD2 agrees with 7 junctional bases. The sequenced sample was blood, either unsorted or a sorted T cell fraction (not recorded which). The DNA is TGTGCCAGCAGCCAAGACCCAAGGGAGGGCCTTGCAGATACGCAGTATTTT. This codes for CASSQDPREGLADTQYF.